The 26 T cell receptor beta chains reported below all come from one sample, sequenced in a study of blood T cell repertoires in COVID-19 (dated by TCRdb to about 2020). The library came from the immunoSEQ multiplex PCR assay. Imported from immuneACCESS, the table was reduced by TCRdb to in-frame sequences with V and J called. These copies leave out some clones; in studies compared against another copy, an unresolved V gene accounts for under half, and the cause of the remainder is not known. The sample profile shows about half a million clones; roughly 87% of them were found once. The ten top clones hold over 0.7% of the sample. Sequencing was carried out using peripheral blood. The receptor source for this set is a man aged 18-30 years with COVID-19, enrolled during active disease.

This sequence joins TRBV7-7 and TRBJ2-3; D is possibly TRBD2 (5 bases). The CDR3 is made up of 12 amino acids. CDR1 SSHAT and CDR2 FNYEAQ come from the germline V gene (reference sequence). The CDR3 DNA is TGTGCTATCGGACTTTCCGCAGATACGCAGTATTTT. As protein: CAIGLSADTQYF.

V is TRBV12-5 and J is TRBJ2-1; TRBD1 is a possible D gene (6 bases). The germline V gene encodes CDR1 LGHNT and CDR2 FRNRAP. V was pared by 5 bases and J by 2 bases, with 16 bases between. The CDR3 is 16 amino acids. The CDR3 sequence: CASGLTTGYPYNEQFF. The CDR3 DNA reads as TGTGCTAGTGGTCTTACAACAGGGTATCCCTACAATGAGCAGTTCTTC.

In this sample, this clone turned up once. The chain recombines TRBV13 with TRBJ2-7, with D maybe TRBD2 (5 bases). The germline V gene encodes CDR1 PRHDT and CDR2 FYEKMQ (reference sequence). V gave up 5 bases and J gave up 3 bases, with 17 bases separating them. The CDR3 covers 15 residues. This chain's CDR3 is CASSRLASADYEQYF. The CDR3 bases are TGTGCCAGCAGCCGCCTAGCTAGTGCCGACTACGAGCAGTACTTC.

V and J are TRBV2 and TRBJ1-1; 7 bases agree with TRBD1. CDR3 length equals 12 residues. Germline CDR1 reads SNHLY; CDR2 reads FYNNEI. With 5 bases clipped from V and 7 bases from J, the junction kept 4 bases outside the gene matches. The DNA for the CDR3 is TGTGCCAGCAGTCTCCGGGACAGTGAAGCTTTCTTT. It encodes CASSLRDSEAFF.

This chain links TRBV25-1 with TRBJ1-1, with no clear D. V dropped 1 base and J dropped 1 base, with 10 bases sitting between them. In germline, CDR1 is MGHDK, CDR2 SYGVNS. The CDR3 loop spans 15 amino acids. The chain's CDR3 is CASSESSLWNTEAFF. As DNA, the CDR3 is TGTGCCAGCAGTGAATCAAGCCTTTGGAACACTGAAGCTTTCTTT.

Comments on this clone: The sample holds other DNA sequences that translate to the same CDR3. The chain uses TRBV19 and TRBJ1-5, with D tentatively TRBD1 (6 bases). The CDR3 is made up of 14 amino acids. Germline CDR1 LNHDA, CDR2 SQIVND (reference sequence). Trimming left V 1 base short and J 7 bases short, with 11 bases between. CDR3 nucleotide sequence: TGTGCCAGTAGTATAGGAGGGGGTGAGCAGCCCCAGCATTTT. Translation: CASSIGGGEQPQHF.

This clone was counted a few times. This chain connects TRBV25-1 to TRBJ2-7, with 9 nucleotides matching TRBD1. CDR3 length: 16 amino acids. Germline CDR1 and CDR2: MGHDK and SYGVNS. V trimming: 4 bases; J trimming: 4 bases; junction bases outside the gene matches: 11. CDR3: CASSGGKDRGGYEQYF. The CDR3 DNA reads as TGTGCCAGCAGTGGAGGGAAGGACAGGGGCGGTTACGAGCAGTACTTC.

The DNA of the CDR3 is TGTGCCAGCCGTAGCGGGGGGGCTTGTACGCAGTATTTT. The encoded protein is CASRSGGACTQYF. The chain has TRBV11-3 and TRBJ2-3; 11 bases line up with TRBD2. V gave up 8 bases and J gave up 8 bases; unmatched junction bases: 6. Per the germline V gene, CDR1 is SGHNT and CDR2 is YENEEA. This CDR3 contains 13 residues.

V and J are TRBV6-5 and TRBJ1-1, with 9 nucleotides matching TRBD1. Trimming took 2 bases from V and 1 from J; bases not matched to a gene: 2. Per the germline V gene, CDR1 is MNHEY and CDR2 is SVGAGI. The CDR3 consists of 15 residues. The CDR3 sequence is CASSYGQGTNTEAFF. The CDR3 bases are TGTGCCAGCAGTTACGGACAGGGGACGAACACTGAAGCTTTCTTT.

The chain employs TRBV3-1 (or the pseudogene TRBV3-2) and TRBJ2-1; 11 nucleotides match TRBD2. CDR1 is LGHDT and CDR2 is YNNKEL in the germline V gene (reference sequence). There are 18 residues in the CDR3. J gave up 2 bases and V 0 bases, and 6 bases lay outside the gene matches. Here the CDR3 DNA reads TGTGCCAGCAGCCAAGAAGGACTAGCGGGCAAACCCTACAATGAGCAGTTCTTC. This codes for CASSQEGLAGKPYNEQFF.

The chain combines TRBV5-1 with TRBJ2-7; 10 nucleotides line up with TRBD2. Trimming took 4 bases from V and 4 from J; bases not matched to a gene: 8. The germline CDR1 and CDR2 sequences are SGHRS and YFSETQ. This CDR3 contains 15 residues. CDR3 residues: CASSNSGRAQYEQYF. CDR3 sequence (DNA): TGCGCCAGCAGCAACAGCGGGAGGGCTCAATACGAGCAGTACTTC.

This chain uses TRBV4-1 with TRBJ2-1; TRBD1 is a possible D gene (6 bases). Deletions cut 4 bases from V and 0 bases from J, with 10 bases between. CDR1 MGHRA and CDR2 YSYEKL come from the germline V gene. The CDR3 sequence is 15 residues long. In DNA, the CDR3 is TGCGCCAGCAGCCTGGACAGTCACTCCTACAATGAGCAGTTCTTC. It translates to CASSLDSHSYNEQFF.

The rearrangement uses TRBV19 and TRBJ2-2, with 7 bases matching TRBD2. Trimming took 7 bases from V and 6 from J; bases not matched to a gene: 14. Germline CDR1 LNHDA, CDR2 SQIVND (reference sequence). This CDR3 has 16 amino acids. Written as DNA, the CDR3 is TGTGCCAGTAACCCCGGGGGAGCGGGGAGGGCCGGGGAGCTGTTTTTT. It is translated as CASNPGGAGRAGELFF. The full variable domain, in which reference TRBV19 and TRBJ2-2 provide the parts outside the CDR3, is DGGITQSPKYLFRKEGQNVTLSCEQNLNHDAMYWYRQDPGQGLRLIYYSQIVNDFQKGDIAEGYSVSREKKESFPLTVTSAQKNPTAFYLCASNPGGAGRAGELFFGEGSRLTVL.

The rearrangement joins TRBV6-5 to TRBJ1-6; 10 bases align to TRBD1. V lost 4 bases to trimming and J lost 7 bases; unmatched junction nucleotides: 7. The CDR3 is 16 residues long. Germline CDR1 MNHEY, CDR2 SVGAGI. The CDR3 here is CASSSRQGAGNSPLHF. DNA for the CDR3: TGTGCCAGCAGTTCCCGACAGGGGGCGGGAAATTCACCCCTCCACTTT.

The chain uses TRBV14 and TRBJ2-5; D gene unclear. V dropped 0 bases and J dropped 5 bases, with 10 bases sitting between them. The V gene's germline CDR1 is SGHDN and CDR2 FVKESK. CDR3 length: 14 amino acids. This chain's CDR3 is CASSQERLVETQYF. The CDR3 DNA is TGTGCCAGCAGCCAAGAGAGACTCGTGGAGACCCAGTACTTC.

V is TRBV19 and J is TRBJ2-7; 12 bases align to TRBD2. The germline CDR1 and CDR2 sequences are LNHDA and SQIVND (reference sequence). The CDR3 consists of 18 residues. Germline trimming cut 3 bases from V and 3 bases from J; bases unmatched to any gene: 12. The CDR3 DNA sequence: TGTGCCAGTAGTATGGCTAGCGGGGGGGAGAGGCCGAGCTACGAGCAGTACTTC. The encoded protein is CASSMASGGERPSYEQYF. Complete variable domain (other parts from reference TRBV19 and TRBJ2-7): DGGITQSPKYLFRKEGQNVTLSCEQNLNHDAMYWYRQDPGQGLRLIYYSQIVNDFQKGDIAEGYSVSREKKESFPLTVTSAQKNPTAFYLCASSMASGGERPSYEQYFGPGTRLTVT.

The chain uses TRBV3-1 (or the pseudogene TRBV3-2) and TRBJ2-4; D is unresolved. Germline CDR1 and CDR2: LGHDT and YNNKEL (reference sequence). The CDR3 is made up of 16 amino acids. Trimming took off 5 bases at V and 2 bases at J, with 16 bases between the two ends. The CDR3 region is CASSRLESDSKNIQYF. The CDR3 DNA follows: TGTGCCAGCAGCAGATTAGAAAGTGATTCCAAAAACATTCAGTACTTC.

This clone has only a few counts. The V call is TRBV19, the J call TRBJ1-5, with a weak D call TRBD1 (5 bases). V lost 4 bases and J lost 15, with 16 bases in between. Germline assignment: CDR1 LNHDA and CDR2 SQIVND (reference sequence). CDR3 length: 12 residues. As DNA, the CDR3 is TGTGCCAGTAGTACATCGAGCAGGGCCGTGCATTTT. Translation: CASSTSSRAVHF.

CDR3 bases: TGCGCCAGCAGCCAAGTAGTCTCTGAGACTAGCAGTGAGCAGTTCTTC. Translated, it gives CASSQVVSETSSEQFF. The chain is built from TRBV4-1 and TRBJ2-1, with 7 bases fitting TRBD2. Germline CDR1 MGHRA, CDR2 YSYEKL. The length of the CDR3 is 16 residues. V dropped 1 base and J dropped 9; count of bases not matched to a gene: 12.

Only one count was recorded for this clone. The CDR3 here is CASSFGLLSGYTF. DNA of the CDR3: TGTGCCAGCAGCTTTGGGCTTCTGAGTGGCTACACCTTC. The chain uses TRBV11-2 and TRBJ1-2; no firm D call. V shed 3 bases and J shed 7 bases, with 12 bases lying between them. The CDR3 loop spans 13 amino acids. Germline V gives CDR1 SGHAT, CDR2 FQNNGV.

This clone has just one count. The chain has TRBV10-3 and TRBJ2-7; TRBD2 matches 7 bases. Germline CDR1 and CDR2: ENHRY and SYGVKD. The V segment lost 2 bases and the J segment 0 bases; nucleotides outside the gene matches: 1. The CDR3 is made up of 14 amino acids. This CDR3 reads CAISEGTNSYEQYF. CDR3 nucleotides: TGTGCCATCAGTGAGGGGACTAACTCCTACGAGCAGTACTTC.

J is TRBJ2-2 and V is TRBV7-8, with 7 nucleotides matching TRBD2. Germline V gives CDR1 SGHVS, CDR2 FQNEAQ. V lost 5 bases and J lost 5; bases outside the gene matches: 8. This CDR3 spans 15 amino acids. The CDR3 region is CASSAGGGGTGELFF. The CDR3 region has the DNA TGTGCCAGCAGCGCCGGCGGGGGAGGGACCGGGGAGCTGTTTTTT.

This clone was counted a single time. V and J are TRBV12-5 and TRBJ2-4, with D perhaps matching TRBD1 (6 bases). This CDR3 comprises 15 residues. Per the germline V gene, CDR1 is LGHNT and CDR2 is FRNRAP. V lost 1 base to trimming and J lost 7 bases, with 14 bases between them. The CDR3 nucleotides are TGTGCTAGTGGTTTGGAAACAGGGAATGGTAACATTCAGTACTTC. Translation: CASGLETGNGNIQYF.

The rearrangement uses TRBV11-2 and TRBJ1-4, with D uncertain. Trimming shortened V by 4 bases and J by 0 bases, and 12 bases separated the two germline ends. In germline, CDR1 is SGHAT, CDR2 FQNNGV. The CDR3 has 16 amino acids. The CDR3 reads CASSSRGRATNEKLFF. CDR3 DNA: TGTGCCAGCAGCTCCCGAGGGAGGGCAACTAATGAAAAACTGTTTTTT.

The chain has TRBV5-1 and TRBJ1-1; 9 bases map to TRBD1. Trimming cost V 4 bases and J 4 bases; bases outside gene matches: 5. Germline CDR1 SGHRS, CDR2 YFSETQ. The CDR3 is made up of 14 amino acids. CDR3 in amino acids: CASSGSTGGTEAFF. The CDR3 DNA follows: TGCGCCAGCAGCGGATCGACAGGGGGCACTGAAGCTTTCTTT. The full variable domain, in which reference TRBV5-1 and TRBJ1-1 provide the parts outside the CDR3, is KAGVTQTPRYLIKTRGQQVTLSCSPISGHRSVSWYQQTPGQGLQFLFEYFSETQRNKGNFPGRFSGRQFSNSRSEMNVSTLELGDSALYLCASSGSTGGTEAFFGQGTRLTVV.

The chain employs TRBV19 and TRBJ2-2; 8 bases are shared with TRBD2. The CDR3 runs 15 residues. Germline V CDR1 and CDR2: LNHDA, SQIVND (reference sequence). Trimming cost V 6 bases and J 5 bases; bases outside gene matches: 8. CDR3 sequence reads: CASSRGGLATGELFF. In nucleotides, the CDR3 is TGTGCCAGTAGCCGGGGGGGTCTGGCAACCGGGGAGCTGTTTTTT.